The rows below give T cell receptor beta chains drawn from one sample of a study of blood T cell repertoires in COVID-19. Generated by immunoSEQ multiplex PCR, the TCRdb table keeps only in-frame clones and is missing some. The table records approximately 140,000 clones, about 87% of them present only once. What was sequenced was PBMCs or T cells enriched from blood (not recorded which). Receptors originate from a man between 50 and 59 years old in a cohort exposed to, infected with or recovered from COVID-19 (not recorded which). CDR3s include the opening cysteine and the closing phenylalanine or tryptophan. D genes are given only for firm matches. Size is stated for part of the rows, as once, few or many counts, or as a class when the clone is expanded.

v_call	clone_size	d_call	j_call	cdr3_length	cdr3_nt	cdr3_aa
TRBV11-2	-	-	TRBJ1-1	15	TGTGCCAGCAGCGTGGCCAGGGGATTAGACACTGAAGCTTTCTTT	CASSVARGLDTEAFF
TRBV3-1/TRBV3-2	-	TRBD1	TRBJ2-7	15	TGTGCCAGCAGCCCCCGGGACAGCTATGCCTACGAGCAGTACTTC	CASSPRDSYAYEQYF
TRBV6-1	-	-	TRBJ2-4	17	TGTGCCAGCAGTGAAGTGGGGGACACCAAAGCCAAAAACATTCAGTACTTC	CASSEVGDTKAKNIQYF
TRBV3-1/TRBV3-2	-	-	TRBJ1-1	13	TGTGCCAGCAGCCAACTGAGGACAGTTGAAGCTTTCTTT	CASSQLRTVEAFF
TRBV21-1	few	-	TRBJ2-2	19	TGTGCCAGCAGCAAAGCGGTCAGGGGGACTAGCGGGCCACAGGGGGAGCTGTTTTTT	CASSKAVRGTSGPQGELFF
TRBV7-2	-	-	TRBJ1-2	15	TGTGCCAGCAGCGATCGGGGGGGGTTCCGCTATGGCTACACCTTC	CASSDRGGFRYGYTF
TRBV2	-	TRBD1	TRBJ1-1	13	TGTGCCAGCTTCAGGGGGGCGAACACTGAAGCTTTCTTT	CASFRGANTEAFF
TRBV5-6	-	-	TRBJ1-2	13	TGTGCCAGCAGCTTGGAGGGGAGGGGTGGCTACACCTTC	CASSLEGRGGYTF
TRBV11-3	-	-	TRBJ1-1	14	TGTGCCAGCAGACCGTCGACAGGGAACACTGAAGCTTTCTTT	CASRPSTGNTEAFF
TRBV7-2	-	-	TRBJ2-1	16	TGTGCCAGCACCTTAAGGGGGTCTAACTCCTACAATGAGCAGTTCTTC	CASTLRGSNSYNEQFF
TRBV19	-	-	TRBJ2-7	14	TGTGCCAGTAGTATACAGGTGAACTCCTACGAGCAGTACTTC	CASSIQVNSYEQYF
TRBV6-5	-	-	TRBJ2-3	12	TGTGCCAGCAGCCCAAGCTCAGATACGCAGTATTTT	CASSPSSDTQYF
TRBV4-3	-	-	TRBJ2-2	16	TGCGCCAGCAGCCAAGAATTCGGGACAAACACCGGGGAGCTGTTTTTT	CASSQEFGTNTGELFF
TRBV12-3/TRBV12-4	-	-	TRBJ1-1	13	TGTGCCAGCAGCCGAGACAGGAACACTGAAGCTTTCTTT	CASSRDRNTEAFF
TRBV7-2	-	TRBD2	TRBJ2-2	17	TGTGCCAGCAGCCTCACTGGCGGGGGGGCGAACACCGGGGAGCTGTTTTTT	CASSLTGGGANTGELFF
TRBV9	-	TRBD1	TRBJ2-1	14	TGTGCCAGCAGTTACCGGGACAGGGGCAATGAGCAGTTCTTC	CASSYRDRGNEQFF
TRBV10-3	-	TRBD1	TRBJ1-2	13	TGTGCCATCAATCAGGGGGTCCAGGATGGCTACACCTTC	CAINQGVQDGYTF
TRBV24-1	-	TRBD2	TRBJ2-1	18	TGTGCCACCAGCGGCCGACTAGCGGGAGTGGGCTCCTACAATGAGCAGTTCTTC	CATSGRLAGVGSYNEQFF
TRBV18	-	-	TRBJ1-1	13	TGTGCCAGCTCACCCCTGGAGGGGACTGAAGCTTTCTTT	CASSPLEGTEAFF
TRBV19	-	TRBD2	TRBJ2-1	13	TGTGCCAGTAGTACGCAGAGGGAGGGTGAGCAGTTCTTC	CASSTQREGEQFF
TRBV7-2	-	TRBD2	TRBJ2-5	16	TGTGCCAGCAGCCCCGACTTCGGGGGGGATGGTGAGACCCAGTACTTC	CASSPDFGGDGETQYF
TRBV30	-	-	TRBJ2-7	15	TGTGCCTGGAGCATACCCCGGGGGGCTAAGGGCGAGCAGTACTTC	CAWSIPRGAKGEQYF
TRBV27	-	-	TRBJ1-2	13	TGTGCCAGCACTCCGGGGAGAGGCTATGGCTACACCTTC	CASTPGRGYGYTF
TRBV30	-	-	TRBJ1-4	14	TGTGCCTGGTTGGATGCAGGGGTGGAGGAAAAACTGTTTTTT	CAWLDAGVEEKLFF
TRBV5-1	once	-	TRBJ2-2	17	TGCGCCAGCAGCTACTCAATTCCAGGGTGGAACACCGGGGAGCTGTTTTTT	CASSYSIPGWNTGELFF
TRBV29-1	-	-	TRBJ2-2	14	TGCAGCGTTGATGGAAAGGGGGGGACCGGGGAGCTGTTTTTT	CSVDGKGGTGELFF
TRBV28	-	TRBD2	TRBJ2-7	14	TGTGCCAGCAGACTAGCGGGAGGGCCCAACGAGCAGTACTTC	CASRLAGGPNEQYF
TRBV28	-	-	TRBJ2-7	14	TGTGCCAGCAGCTCTGGGGGGGCCGGCTACGAGCAGTACTTC	CASSSGGAGYEQYF
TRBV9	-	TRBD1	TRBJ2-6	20	TGTGCCAGCAGCGCGGCTAACTTACAGGGGCGAAAAGGTGGGGCCAACGTCCTGACTTTC	CASSAANLQGRKGGANVLTF
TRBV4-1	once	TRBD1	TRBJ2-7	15	TGCGCCAGCAGCCCGGGACAGGGTCAATCCTACGAGCAGTACTTC	CASSPGQGQSYEQYF
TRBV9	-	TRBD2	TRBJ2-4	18	TGTGCCAGCAGCGGAATAGCGGGGGGGCCGGGGGCCAAAAACATTCAGTACTTC	CASSGIAGGPGAKNIQYF
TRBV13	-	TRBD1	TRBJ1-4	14	TGTGCCAGCAGCCCCGACAGGGGGAGCGAAAAACTGTTTTTT	CASSPDRGSEKLFF
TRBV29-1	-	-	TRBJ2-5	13	TGCAGCGTTCCAGGGGTGCCCCAAGAGACCCAGTACTTC	CSVPGVPQETQYF
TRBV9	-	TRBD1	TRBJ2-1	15	TGTGCCAGCAGCGTGGGGGACAGCTCCTACAATGAGCAGTTCTTC	CASSVGDSSYNEQFF
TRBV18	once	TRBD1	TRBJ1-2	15	TGTGCCAGCTCACCCGGGACAGGCCCCAACTATGGCTACACCTTC	CASSPGTGPNYGYTF
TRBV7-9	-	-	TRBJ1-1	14	TGTGCCAGCAGCTTCAGCGCATCCCACACTGAAGCTTTCTTT	CASSFSASHTEAFF
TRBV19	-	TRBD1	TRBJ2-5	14	TGTGCCAGTAGTATGTGGGGACAGCAAGAGACCCAGTACTTC	CASSMWGQQETQYF
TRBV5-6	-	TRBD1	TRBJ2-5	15	TGTGCCAGCAGCTTATACAGGGGGCTGAAAGAGACCCAGTACTTC	CASSLYRGLKETQYF
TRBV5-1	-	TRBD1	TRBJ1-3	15	TGCGCCAGCAGCTTGATCCCGGGACAGGGAGACACCATATATTTT	CASSLIPGQGDTIYF
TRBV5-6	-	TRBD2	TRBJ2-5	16	TGTGCCAGCAGCGGGGGAGTAGGGACTAGCGGGGAGACCCAGTACTTC	CASSGGVGTSGETQYF
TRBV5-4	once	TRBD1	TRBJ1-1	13	TGTGCCAGCAGCTCGGACAGGGACACTGAAGCTTTCTTT	CASSSDRDTEAFF
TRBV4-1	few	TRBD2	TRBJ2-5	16	TGCGCCAGCAGCCAAGATAGTAGCGGGAGACGAGAGACCCAGTACTTC	CASSQDSSGRRETQYF
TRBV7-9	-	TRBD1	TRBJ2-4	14	TGTGCCAGCAGCCACCGGGACAGGGGATACATTCAGTACTTC	CASSHRDRGYIQYF
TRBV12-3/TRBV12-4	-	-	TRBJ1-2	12	TGTGCCACGCCGGGTGAGGTTCGGGGCTACACCTTC	CATPGEVRGYTF